This TCR beta chain was sequenced for a study of blood T cells in healthy people across ages (dated by TCRdb to the mid-2010s). Regarding the complete study: In model experiments, template switching captured roughly one uniquely barcoded TCR beta cDNA molecule for every two T cells. The study measured age-related changes in TCR beta repertoire diversity using deep sequencing normalized with unique cDNA molecular identifiers. Four age groups were formed from the donors: young (average about 15 years), middle-aged (approximately 39), aged (under 70) and long-lived (roughly 88). To avoid experimental bias, donors of different ages were distributed randomly across sequencing lanes. Two additional independent replicas of 1 million unique cDNA reads from the same blood draw were analyzed for two donors (one aged 18 to 29 and one aged 80 or older).

As for this clonotype: It has no known antigen specificity. Qualities for individual bases were not recorded, and no much larger clone is one base off.

Beyond this particular receptor, the publication reports: Bulk unsorted PBMC profiling prevented conclusive comparison of naive and antigen-experienced compartments. Estimates of total diversity from one million sequenced T cells were regarded as lower bounds and underestimates. The long-lived group showed more naive CD4+ T cells, fewer expanded clones and increased TCR diversity than the aged group, suggesting age selection. Observed TCR beta diversity per million T cells fell roughly linearly with age, and a significant reduction was already apparent by age around 40. Because donor CMV infection status was unknown, age-related changes in expanded clonotypes were potentially confounded. The percentage of naive T cells measured by flow cytometry correlated strongly with observed TCR beta diversity.

The donors were roughly 40 Caucasian individuals from Russia, aged 6 to 90 years, who were systemically healthy. Ten milliliters of peripheral blood were drawn from each donor into EDTA-treated Vacutainer tubes. Ficoll-Paque density-gradient centrifugation was used to isolate PBMCs, with at least 7 million per sample. Trizol reagent was used to extract total RNA from the PBMCs, yielding at least 5.5 micrograms per sample. For every donor, flow cytometry on a PBMC aliquot measured the percentage of naive CD45RAhigh/CD27high T cells. There are 15 amino acids in the CDR3, from cysteine to phenylalanine inclusive. Solely the CDR3 DNA is kept, with 45 bases framed from the first base. The germline V gene encodes CDR1 MDHEN and CDR2 SYDVKM. V loses 5 bases, J loses 0 bases, and the germline ends lie 11 bases apart. Library generation was performed with 5' RACE. Sequencing was carried out with an Illumina HiSeq 2500. A second PCR of 7 to 11 cycles was run with a J-beta primer mix and a sample-barcoded 5' primer. Each TCR beta cDNA molecule received a unique molecular identifier from a template-switch 5' adaptor carrying 12 random nucleotides. At least 3 million CDR3-containing paired-end reads were obtained from each sample. First-strand cDNA was synthesized from all RNA with the Mint cDNA synthesis kit, primed by a TRBC-specific oligonucleotide. Following uracil-DNA glycosylase treatment, all cDNA underwent a first 18-cycle PCR with the universal primers M1SS and BC2_uni_R. Per the original workflow: Each sample was normalized by randomly selecting 1 million high-quality reads, each carrying a distinct molecular identifier. Instead of being binned into consensus sequences, reads that shared molecular identifiers were thrown out. MiTCR, with a Q25 quality threshold and the strictest error-elimination algorithm, was used for CDR3 identification, clonotype clustering and error correction. Lower-bound total TCR beta diversity was estimated with a nonparametric unseen species model using Euler transformation. TCRdb passed the public sequencing reads through fastp at Q25 and MiXCR, retaining productive beta sequences. Each CDR3 protein gets just one entry, which takes the most common genes and DNA from the rows behind it. Here the V and J calls rest on TCRdb's processing, not on the authors' analysis. Here the sample has fewer than 1.5 million distinct CDR3 sequences; 42% occur a single time. Less than 8% of the sample rests with the top ten.

This sequence was found in a woman between 18 and 29 years old in good health. The V gene is TRBV28 and the J gene is TRBJ1-5; D gene: possibly TRBD1, on 5 matching bases. The specimen sequenced was blood. The CDR3 here reads CASSTGRYSNQPQHF. The nucleotides read TGTGCCAGCAGTACGGGACGTTATAGCAATCAGCCCCAGCATTTT.